Included here is one TCR beta chain sequence, with context. This record comes from a study of blood T cell repertoires in COVID-19. Across the whole study: PBMCs, B-cell-depleted T cells, or T cells provided the cDNA or gDNA that made up the material.

Assay: immunoSEQ multiplex PCR; the TCRdb copy retains only in-frame clones and omits some. The repertoire includes 200,000 or so clones, around 80% of them detected once, and about 6.9% sits in the top ten. CDR1 and CDR2 from the germline V gene are SEHNR and FQNEAQ (reference sequence). The V gene lost 1 base and the J gene lost 2 bases, with 18 bases spanning the gap. The CDR3 runs to 18 residues. This sequence was found in a human donor with acute or convalescent COVID-19. The donor label of this sample is uncertain. The source material was peripheral blood. This chain links TRBV7-9 with TRBJ2-1; D not resolved. CDR3 nucleotide sequence: TGTGCCAGCAGCTTAGGTGGGTCCGGCAGGCCAACCTACAATGAGCAGTTCTTC. Its protein product is CASSLGGSGRPTYNEQFF.